The 18 T cell receptor beta chains given below trace back to one sample, sequenced in a study of blood T cell repertoires in COVID-19. Assay: immunoSEQ multiplex PCR; the TCRdb copy retains only in-frame clones and omits some. The top ten clones hold less than 8% of a sample with over 100,000 clones, more than 65% of them seen once. Sequences were obtained from peripheral blood. Source of these receptors: a woman older than 75 with active or convalescent COVID-19.

This clone was seen only a few times. The chain employs TRBV5-1 and TRBJ1-2; D call uncertain. V shed 4 bases and J shed 9 bases, with 13 bases lying between them. Germline-derived CDR1 and CDR2 are SGHRS and YFSETQ. This CDR3 region has 12 residues. The CDR3 loop is CASSADYISYTF. The CDR3 DNA sequence: TGCGCCAGCAGCGCGGATTACATTAGCTACACCTTC. The whole variable domain, filled in from reference TRBV5-1 and TRBJ1-2, reads KAGVTQTPRYLIKTRGQQVTLSCSPISGHRSVSWYQQTPGQGLQFLFEYFSETQRNKGNFPGRFSGRQFSNSRSEMNVSTLELGDSALYLCASSADYISYTFGSGTRLTVV.

The V call is TRBV10-3, the J call TRBJ2-1; possible D gene TRBD2, 6 bases. Trimming pared 3 bases from V and 7 bases from J, leaving 22 bases between. Germline lookup yields CDR1 ENHRY and CDR2 SYGVKD. This CDR3 spans 17 amino acids. The CDR3 loop is CAISDPRRGPSGNEQFF. DNA of the CDR3: TGTGCCATCAGTGACCCTCGGAGGGGTCCCTCGGGTAATGAGCAGTTCTTC.

The chain has TRBV6-2 or TRBV6-3 and TRBJ1-3; tentatively, D is TRBD1 (5 bases). The V gene lost 2 bases and the J gene lost 7 bases, with 12 bases spanning the gap. The length of the CDR3 is 14 residues. Germline CDR1 MNHEY, CDR2 SVGEGT. CDR3 residues: CASSYGGGINTIYF. DNA of the CDR3: TGTGCCAGCAGTTACGGCGGGGGGATTAACACCATATATTTT.

The chain couples TRBV9 to TRBJ2-1, with D perhaps TRBD1 (5 bases). This CDR3 contains 16 residues. The V end was cut by 4 bases, the J end by 8 bases, with 22 bases between. The germline V gene has CDR1 SGDLS and CDR2 YYNGEE. CDR3 amino acids: CASSSRATQGSDEQFF. CDR3 nucleotide sequence: TGTGCCAGCAGCTCCCGGGCCACTCAGGGTTCGGATGAGCAGTTCTTC.

J is TRBJ2-3 and V is TRBV3-1 (or the pseudogene TRBV3-2); 7 bases are a match to TRBD1. The V gene's germline CDR1 is LGHDT and CDR2 YNNKEL (reference sequence). The junction had 9 bases not matched to a gene; V was cut back by 4 bases and J by 2 bases. CDR3 size: 16 residues. The CDR3 reads CASSRATGSYTDTQYF. The CDR3 DNA follows: TGTGCCAGCAGCCGGGCGACAGGGAGTTACACAGATACGCAGTATTTT.

The J gene is TRBJ2-7, the V gene TRBV19, with TRBD2 matching 9 bases. Germline loops: CDR1 LNHDA, CDR2 SQIVND (reference sequence). V lost 4 bases to trimming and J lost 2 bases; unmatched junction nucleotides: 3. The CDR3 spans 14 residues. CDR3 sequence reads: CASSRLAGTYEQYF. The DNA of the CDR3 is TGTGCCAGTAGTAGGCTAGCGGGAACCTACGAGCAGTACTTC.

This chain uses TRBV7-9 with TRBJ2-1, with 13 bases fitting TRBD2. Losses at the gene ends were 3 bases for V and 8 bases for J; bases not matched to a gene: 4. Germline CDR1 is SEHNR and CDR2 is FQNEAQ (reference sequence). CDR3 size: 15 residues. In nucleotides, the CDR3 is TGTGCCAGCAGCTTGACTAGCGGGAGGCTGGATGAGCAGTTCTTC. This translates into CASSLTSGRLDEQFF.

The gene calls are TRBV6-1 and TRBJ1-3; D gene unclear. The CDR3 length is 16 residues. Germline V gene data show CDR1 as MNHNS and CDR2 as SASEGT. Trimming shortened V by 3 bases and J by 0 bases, and 12 bases separated the two germline ends. The CDR3 here is CASSDPRVYSGNTIYF. The CDR3 bases are TGTGCCAGCAGTGATCCTCGGGTCTACTCTGGAAACACCATATATTTT.

The chain has TRBV4-2 and TRBJ1-5; possibly TRBD1 for D (6 bases). The V end lost 0 bases, the J end lost 5 bases, and 11 bases lay between the germline ends. The germline V gene encodes CDR1 LGHNA and CDR2 YNFKEQ. The CDR3 has 15 amino acids. CDR3 sequence (DNA): TGTGCCAGCAGCCAAGACGCCAGGGGAGATCAGCCCCAGCATTTT. Its translation: CASSQDARGDQPQHF.

V gene TRBV9 combines with J gene TRBJ2-1, with D tentatively TRBD2 (6 bases). The CDR3 is 15 amino acids. V was clipped by 0 bases and J by 3 bases, with 10 bases between them. Looked up from germline, CDR1 is SGDLS and CDR2 is YYNGEE. The CDR3 region has the DNA TGTGCCAGCAGCGTAGATGGCGGGATCTACAATGAGCAGTTCTTC. As protein: CASSVDGGIYNEQFF.

This clone was seen a single time. The chain combines TRBV28 with TRBJ1-1; unclear D gene. The V gene's germline CDR1 is MDHEN and CDR2 SYDVKM. The CDR3 is 13 amino acids. With 0 bases removed from V and 8 bases from J, the gap between germline ends came to 10 bases. In DNA form, the CDR3 reads TGTGCCAGCAGTTTATGGGCAGAGGTAGAAGCTTTCTTT. Amino acids: CASSLWAEVEAFF.

The chain employs TRBV30 and TRBJ2-1; possibly TRBD1 for D (5 bases). CDR1 and CDR2 from the germline V gene are GTSNPN and SVGIG (reference sequence). V shed 2 bases and J shed 6 bases, with 35 bases lying between them. This CDR3 has 21 amino acids. The CDR3 DNA sequence: TGTGCCTGGAGTATGTCCGGAGCAGCAGTGTTGAGACAGCAGGGTTCCAATGAGCAGTTCTTC. This sequence encodes CAWSMSGAAVLRQQGSNEQFF.

This chain links TRBV29-1 with TRBJ1-1; D may be TRBD1 (5 bases). The CDR3 runs 12 residues. Deletions cut 4 bases from V and 6 bases from J, with 12 bases between. Looked up from germline, CDR1 is SQVTM and CDR2 is ANQGSEA. CDR3 nucleotide sequence: TGCAGCGTTGGGGAGGGACGGCCTGAAGCTTTCTTT. The encoded protein is CSVGEGRPEAFF.

This clone was seen a handful of times. The V and J genes are TRBV18 and TRBJ1-2; D is ambiguous. The V gene lost 4 bases and the J gene lost 6 bases, with 18 bases spanning the gap. The germline CDR1 and CDR2 sequences are KGHSH and LQKENI. The CDR3 runs to 15 residues. The CDR3 nucleotides read TGTGCCAGCTCACAAGGCGGTCACCGTTCAGATGGCTACACCTTC. As protein: CASSQGGHRSDGYTF.

The chain has TRBV5-1 and TRBJ2-2; D is perhaps TRBD2 (5 bases). Trimming left V 0 bases short and J 6 bases short, with 9 bases between. The CDR3 sequence is 14 residues long. The V gene's germline CDR1 is SGHRS and CDR2 YFSETQ. The CDR3 nucleotides read TGCGCCAGCAGCTTGGATATCGGGGCCGGGGAGCTGTTTTTT. It translates to CASSLDIGAGELFF. Using reference TRBV5-1 and TRBJ2-2 for the parts outside the CDR3, the full variable domain is KAGVTQTPRYLIKTRGQQVTLSCSPISGHRSVSWYQQTPGQGLQFLFEYFSETQRNKGNFPGRFSGRQFSNSRSEMNVSTLELGDSALYLCASSLDIGAGELFFGEGSRLTVL.

The chain recombines TRBV6-4 with TRBJ1-1; TRBD1 agrees at 7 bases. This CDR3 region has 14 residues. J lost 2 bases, V lost 9 bases, and 9 bases had no gene match. Germline loops: CDR1 MRHNA, CDR2 SNTAGT. CDR3 protein: CASKPGQSNTEAFF. CDR3 DNA: TGTGCCAGTAAACCGGGACAGAGTAACACTGAAGCTTTCTTT.

The V gene is TRBV2, the J gene TRBJ2-3, with D maybe TRBD2 (5 bases). V was cut by 5 bases and J by 5 bases, with 17 bases left in between. The V gene's germline CDR1 is SNHLY and CDR2 FYNNEI. CDR3 length: 15 residues. The CDR3 DNA reads as TGTGCCAGCAGTCGGGAATTGCCACTACTAGATACGCAGTATTTT. Its protein product is CASSRELPLLDTQYF.

V is TRBV12-3 or TRBV12-4 and J is TRBJ1-1; maybe TRBD1 (5 bases). Trimming stripped 7 bases from V and 7 bases from J, with 13 bases between. This CDR3 has 12 amino acids. CDR3 coding DNA: TGTGCCAGCAAGGGAAATCAGGGTGAAGCTTTCTTT. Amino acid sequence: CASKGNQGEAFF.